The 22 T cell receptor beta chains below all came from one sample that was sequenced in a study of control samples from healthy donors and cancer patients. Libraries were prepared by immunoSEQ multiplex PCR; TCRdb keeps only in-frame clonotypes and omits some of them. The data contain 390,000 or so clones, 90% of them singletons. The sample was PBMCs. All receptors derive from a man between 40 and 49 years old with head and neck cancer.

The chain has TRBV6-5 and TRBJ2-1; unclear D gene. The V and J ends lost 2 bases and 5 bases respectively, with 13 bases between them. Germline V gene data show CDR1 as MNHEY and CDR2 as SVGAGI. CDR3 length: 15 residues. As DNA, the CDR3 is TGTGCCAGCAGTTACGGAGCGTATTCTGACAATGAGCAGTTCTTC. Translation gives CASSYGAYSDNEQFF.

This chain joins TRBV9 and TRBJ2-3, with 11 nucleotides matching TRBD2. CDR1 and CDR2 from the germline V gene are SGDLS and YYNGEE. The junction had 6 bases not matched to a gene; V was cut back by 0 bases and J by 3 bases. This CDR3 region has 17 residues. The CDR3 coding sequence is TGTGCCAGCAGCGTAGGGCTAGCGGGGGGTTTAACAGATACGCAGTATTTT. Translating it yields CASSVGLAGGLTDTQYF.

The chain joins TRBV10-3 to TRBJ1-2; D unclear. V gave up 4 bases and J gave up 0 bases, with 6 bases separating them. The CDR3 has 13 amino acids. Germline CDR1 and CDR2: ENHRY and SYGVKD. This chain's CDR3 is CAISGPTNYGYTF. The CDR3 region has the DNA TGTGCCATCAGTGGGCCCACTAACTATGGCTACACCTTC.

The gene calls are TRBV25-1 and TRBJ2-5, with D possibly matching TRBD1 (6 bases). The CDR3 extends over 14 amino acids. The V end was cut by 2 bases, the J end by 1 base, with 8 bases between. The germline gives CDR1 MGHDK, CDR2 SYGVNS. CDR3 amino acids: CASSEQGSQETQYF. In DNA, the CDR3 is TGTGCCAGCAGTGAACAGGGGAGCCAAGAGACCCAGTACTTC.

V gene TRBV28 combines with J gene TRBJ2-5; D is perhaps TRBD1 (6 bases). CDR1 is MDHEN, CDR2 SYDVKM, per germline. V lost 6 bases and J 5 bases, leaving 16 bases between the germline ends. CDR3 length: 14 amino acids. For the CDR3, the DNA is TGTGCCAGCAGATCACAGGGTTGGGAGGAGACCCAGTACTTC. It is translated as CASRSQGWEETQYF. The full variable domain, completed using reference TRBV28 and TRBJ2-5, is DVKVTQSSRYLVKRTGEKVFLECVQDMDHENMFWYRQDPGLGLRLIYFSYDVKMKEKGDIPEGYSVSREKKERFSLILESASTNQTSMYLCASRSQGWEETQYFGPGTRLLVL.

The chain is built from TRBV5-5 and TRBJ2-5; D remains unclear. Per germline, CDR1 SGHKS and CDR2 YYEKEE (reference sequence). The CDR3 has 14 residues. V gave up 0 bases and J gave up 9 bases, with 15 bases separating them. DNA of the CDR3: TGTGCCAGCAGCTTGGGTAACCATATGGAACCCCAGTACTTC. Translating gives CASSLGNHMEPQYF.

This rearrangement joins TRBV27 to TRBJ1-2, with D possibly TRBD1 on 5 matching bases. There are 17 residues in the CDR3. Germline V gene sequence: CDR1 MNHEY, CDR2 SMNVEV (reference sequence). Deletions cut 6 bases from V and 6 bases from J, with 26 bases between. Written as DNA, the CDR3 is TGTGCCAGCAGCCGGCGTGGGGACCTACTTAAAGGGAATGGCTACACCTTC. This encodes CASSRRGDLLKGNGYTF.

V gene TRBV5-1 combines with J gene TRBJ1-5, with 10 bases lining up with TRBD1. The CDR3 is 14 residues long. Germline V lookup: CDR1 SGHRS, CDR2 YFSETQ. After removal of 4 bases from V and 4 bases from J, the junction contained 2 bases not matched to a gene. CDR3 loop: CASSTGQGNQPQHF. The CDR3 bases are TGCGCCAGCAGCACGGGACAGGGGAATCAGCCCCAGCATTTT.

The rearrangement joins TRBV12-3 or TRBV12-4 to TRBJ1-5; TRBD1 matches at 7 bases. The V gene end was trimmed by 5 bases and the J gene end by 16 bases; junction bases not matched to a gene: 11. The CDR3 totals 12 residues. This chain's CDR3 is CASSADRDRVHF. The CDR3 DNA is TGTGCCAGCAGTGCCGACAGGGATAGGGTACATTTT.

The chain is built from TRBV10-2 and TRBJ2-7; D may be TRBD2 (5 bases). V lost 3 bases and J 6 bases, leaving 12 bases between the germline ends. The V gene's germline CDR1 is WSHSY and CDR2 SAAADI. There are 13 residues in the CDR3. The CDR3 DNA is TGCGCCAGCAGTGATCGGGGTTTCCGCGAGCAGTACTTC. It translates to CASSDRGFREQYF.

The table lists this clone with a count of one. The J gene is TRBJ2-3, the V gene TRBV11-2; 10 bases agree with TRBD2. Germline CDR1 reads SGHAT; CDR2 reads FQNNGV. The CDR3 covers 17 residues. The V and J ends lost 5 bases and 2 bases, in that order; junction bases with no gene match: 10. DNA for the CDR3: TGTGCCAGCAGCCGAGGGACCAGCGGGAGGGCCACAGATACGCAGTATTTT. Translating it yields CASSRGTSGRATDTQYF. The full variable domain, with the rest looked up from reference TRBV11-2 and TRBJ2-3, is EAGVAQSPRYKIIEKRQSVAFWCNPISGHATLYWYQQILGQGPKLLIQFQNNGVVDDSQLPKDRFSAERLKGVDSTLKIQPAKLEDSAVYLCASSRGTSGRATDTQYFGPGTRLTVL.

The gene calls are TRBV6-5 and TRBJ2-1; 9 bases are shared with TRBD1. The CDR3 has 13 amino acids. Trimming cost V 9 bases and J 4 bases; bases outside gene matches: 4. Germline V gene sequence: CDR1 MNHEY, CDR2 SVGAGI. As DNA, the CDR3 is TGTGCCAGTTTGGACAGGGGATACAATGAGCAGTTCTTC. It encodes CASLDRGYNEQFF.

The CDR3 coding sequence is TGTGCCAGCAGCTTCTACCGGGACAGGGTCCGCGGTGAGCAGTTCTTC. Translated, it gives CASSFYRDRVRGEQFF. V usage is TRBV7-9 and J usage is TRBJ2-1; 9 bases fit TRBD1. Trimming removed 3 bases from V and 9 bases from J; junction bases left unmatched: 12. This CDR3 has 16 residues. Germline V lookup: CDR1 SEHNR, CDR2 FQNEAQ (reference sequence).

This clone came up once. V and J are TRBV12-3 or TRBV12-4 and TRBJ1-1, with D possibly matching TRBD1 (6 bases). The V gene lost 7 bases and the J gene lost 10 bases, with 16 bases spanning the gap. The CDR3 has 12 amino acids. CDR3 residues: CASTMGGLRAFF. The CDR3 nucleotides read TGTGCCAGCACCATGGGGGGGCTTAGAGCTTTCTTT.

This sequence joins TRBV6-6 and TRBJ2-1; the match to TRBD2 covers 9 bases. The CDR3 is made up of 15 amino acids. The V segment lost 7 bases and the J segment 4 bases; nucleotides outside the gene matches: 8. Germline CDR1 and CDR2: MNHNY and SVGAGI (reference sequence). The CDR3 bases are TGTGCCAGCACTAGCGGGGAGGTGAGATACAATGAGCAGTTCTTC. As protein: CASTSGEVRYNEQFF.

The chain uses TRBV30 and TRBJ1-1; D gene uncertain. The CDR3 spans 11 residues. The V gene lost 5 bases and the J gene lost 6 bases, with 10 bases spanning the gap. Germline V CDR1 and CDR2: GTSNPN, SVGIG (reference sequence). This chain's CDR3 is CAWELGAEAFF. Written as DNA, the CDR3 is TGTGCCTGGGAGTTGGGCGCTGAAGCTTTCTTT.

The rearrangement joins TRBV2 to TRBJ2-4; perhaps TRBD1 as D (6 bases). In germline, CDR1 is SNHLY, CDR2 FYNNEI. The CDR3 contains 15 residues. V lost 4 bases, J lost 0 bases, and 10 bases lay in between. DNA of the CDR3: TGTGCCAGCAGTGGGACAGCCCTAGCCAAAAACATTCAGTACTTC. Amino acids: CASSGTALAKNIQYF.

The chain has TRBV18 and TRBJ2-7; no clear D. The CDR3 extends over 12 amino acids. V dropped 3 bases and J dropped 6 bases, with 9 bases sitting between them. The germline CDR1 and CDR2 sequences are KGHSH and LQKENI. The CDR3 DNA reads as TGTGCCAGCTCACCGTTTACTACCGAGCAGTACTTC. Protein sequence: CASSPFTTEQYF. The whole variable domain, filled in from reference TRBV18 and TRBJ2-7, reads NAGVMQNPRHLVRRRGQEARLRCSPMKGHSHVYWYRQLPEEGLKFMVYLQKENIIDESGMPKERFSAEFPKEGPSILRIQQVVRGDSAAYFCASSPFTTEQYFGPGTRLTVT.

This rearrangement joins TRBV24-1 to TRBJ2-5, with 7 bases identical to TRBD1. Trimming cost V 1 base and J 2 bases; bases outside gene matches: 6. The CDR3 runs to 16 residues. Looked up from germline, CDR1 is KGHDR and CDR2 is SFDVKD. CDR3 DNA: TGTGCCACCAGTGATTTCCCCGGGACAGAACAAGAGACCCAGTACTTC. Its protein is CATSDFPGTEQETQYF.

For the CDR3, the DNA is TGTGCCTGGAGTGTAGGGACCGCTAATTCACCCCTCCACTTT. Translated, it gives CAWSVGTANSPLHF. The V and J genes are TRBV30 and TRBJ1-6, with a tentative D call TRBD1 (5 bases). This CDR3 spans 14 amino acids. CDR1 is GTSNPN, CDR2 SVGIG, per germline (reference sequence). Between the trimmed V and J ends, which lost 0 bases and 6 bases, there was a span of 9 bases.

Here the CDR3 DNA reads TGCAGTGCTAGGTTACAGGGAAGGTACACCTTC. Translation: CSARLQGRYTF. V and J are TRBV20-1 and TRBJ1-2; possible D gene TRBD1, 6 bases. The CDR3 loop spans 11 amino acids. The ends were cut back, 3 bases at V and 11 bases at J, with 13 bases in the middle. The germline V gene encodes CDR1 DFQATT and CDR2 SNEGSKA (reference sequence).

Worth noting for this clone: One end of the junction fails to match germline, which may point to a read error. This chain links TRBV7-7 with TRBJ2-5, with TRBD2 as a possible D gene (5 bases). CDR1 SSHAT and CDR2 FNYEAQ come from the germline V gene (reference sequence). This CDR3 has 15 amino acids. The CDR3 region is CASSLAQWTQETQYF. The CDR3 bases are TGTGCTAGCAGCTTAGCGCAGTGGACCCAAGAGACCCAGTACTTC.